The TCR beta chain described here comes from a study of cytomegalovirus exposure and HLA in healthy donors. Study observations and caveats: TCR beta sequences numbering around 15,000 were associated with HLA alleles at 0.05 false discovery rate in a later analysis.

13 Jbeta primers and 60 Vbeta primers were used for the PCR. Assay: immunoSEQ multiplex PCR; the TCRdb copy retains only in-frame clones and omits some. This sample carries 100,000 to 150,000 clones, around 77% of them seen once, and the ten largest clones take more than 10%. Note on this clone: Its antigen is still unknown.

V gave up 6 bases and J gave up 3 bases, with 11 bases separating them. CDR1 and CDR2 (germline): SGHVS, FQNEAQ. This CDR3 comprises 14 residues. What was sequenced was PBMCs. The receptor's source is a woman aged 40 to 50 in good health and CMV-seropositive. This chain uses TRBV7-8 with TRBJ1-4; possibly TRBD1 for D (5 bases). In DNA form, the CDR3 reads TGTGCCAGCAGTTTGACGGGGGCTAATGAAAAACTGTTTTTT. The encoded protein is CASSLTGANEKLFF. Full variable domain (outside the CDR3, taken from reference TRBV7-8 and TRBJ1-4): GAGVSQSPRYKVAKRGQDVALRCDPISGHVSLFWYQQALGQGPEFLTYFQNEAQLDKSGLPSDRFFAERPEGSVSTLKIQRTQQEDSAVYLCASSLTGANEKLFFGSGTQLSVL.